This TCR beta chain was found in a study of tumor-infiltrating lymphocytes in primary liver carcinoma. Study conclusions and caveats: Tumors and blood were compared for top-250-clone fraction, and tumors had the significantly higher value (p = 0.039). Between tumor regions, pairs overlapped more than tumor-adjacent and tumor-blood pairs did. Unsorted bulk sampling ruled out any CD4+ versus CD8+ repertoire comparison.

Unsorted whole blood yielded the blood RNA, and germline DNA was also extracted. The study enrolled treatment-naive patients with chronic HBV infection. A constant-region primer served to make TCR beta cDNA from 500 to 550 ng total RNA. Generation of the TCR beta libraries relied on three nested multiplex PCR rounds using slightly modified ARM-PCR. TRBV1-TRBV30 forward primers paired with a C-beta reverse primer drove the first two PCR rounds, 10 cycles each. Each CDR3 protein gets one entry after TCRdb re-called the multiplex PCR reads with MiXCR. The sample records 250,000 to 400,000 distinct CDR3 sequences, around three fifths being singletons. V dropped 1 base and J dropped 11 bases, with 13 bases sitting between them. The CDR3 is 13 amino acids. CDR1 SGHRS and CDR2 YFSETQ come from the germline V gene. In regard to this clonotype: Its antigen remains unidentified.

This TCR derives from a man aged 40-50 years with primary liver carcinoma and hepatitis B virus infection. The V call is TRBV5-1, the J call TRBJ1-5; TRBD1 is a possible D gene (5 bases). The sample consisted of peripheral blood. The CDR3 protein is CASSLTGVVAQHF. Here the CDR3 DNA reads TGCGCCAGCAGCTTGACGGGGGTGGTAGCCCAGCATTTT.